This paragraph reports one T cell receptor beta chain. Its target antigen remains unknown. Base quality data are lacking; no much larger clone is found one base away. The donors were 40 or so Caucasian individuals from Russia, aged roughly 6 to 100 years, who were systemically healthy. Each donor gave 8 to 10 milliliters of peripheral blood, collected into EDTA-treated Vacutainer tubes. Ficoll-Paque density-gradient centrifugation was used to isolate PBMCs, with at least 7 million per sample. Total RNA, at least 6 micrograms per sample, was extracted from PBMCs with Trizol reagent. For every donor, flow cytometry on a PBMC aliquot measured the percentage of naive CD45RAhigh/CD27high T cells. Library method: 5' RACE. The sequencing machine was an Illumina HiSeq 2500. A second PCR of about 6 to 11 cycles was run with a J-beta primer mix and a sample-barcoded 5' primer. A unique molecular identifier was introduced onto each TCR beta cDNA molecule by a template-switch 5' adaptor carrying 12 random nucleotides. Each sample yielded at least 2.5 million CDR3-containing paired-end reads. The Mint cDNA synthesis kit, primed by a TRBC-specific oligonucleotide, was used to synthesize first-strand cDNA from all RNA. Following uracil-DNA glycosylase treatment, all cDNA underwent a first 18-cycle PCR with the universal primers M1SS and BC2_uni_R. The study's processing was this. Each sample was normalized by randomly selecting 1 million high-quality reads, each carrying a distinct molecular identifier. Instead of being binned into consensus sequences, reads with shared molecular identifiers were discarded. CDR3 identification, clonotype clustering and error correction used MiTCR with a Q25 quality threshold and the strictest error-elimination algorithm. A nonparametric unseen species model using Euler transformation provided a lower-bound estimate of total TCR beta diversity. Starting from the raw public reads, TCRdb applied fastp trimming at Q25, assembled clones with MiXCR and retained in-frame beta chains. Each entry is one CDR3 protein sequence, shown with its most common DNA and genes. It is TCRdb's table, rather than the study itself, that gives the V and J calls and clone size. The sample data list around 970,000 distinct CDR3 sequences, and just over 50% of these were observed just once. In total, the top ten clones hold about 21% of the sample.

The CDR3 spans 14 residues, from the cysteine through the phenylalanine. The kept DNA is CDR3 alone, 42 bases in frame from the first base. Trimming takes 4 bases off V and 2 bases off J; junction bases not matched to a gene: 3. According to the germline V gene (reference sequence), CDR1 reads MNHNY and CDR2 reads SVGAGI. The record originates from a study of blood T cells in healthy people across ages (dated by TCRdb to 2014 to 2015). Background on the whole study: In model experiments, template switching captured about one uniquely barcoded TCR beta cDNA molecule for every two T cells. Age-related changes in TCR beta repertoire diversity were measured in the study by deep sequencing normalized with unique cDNA molecular identifiers. The donors were divided into four age groups: young (average around 17 years), middle-aged (approximately 42), aged (62) and long-lived (approximately 74). Donors of different ages were randomly distributed across sequencing lanes to avoid experimental bias. Using the same blood draw, the study looked at two additional independent replicas of 1 million unique cDNA reads for two donors, one aged 18 to 29 and the other aged 80 or older.

Study-wide findings and limitations: Total diversity estimates from one million sequenced T cells were considered lower bounds and underestimates. Observed TCR beta diversity per million T cells fell roughly linearly with age, and a significant reduction was already apparent by age roughly 40. The long-lived group showed more naive CD4+ T cells, fewer expanded clones and increased TCR diversity than the aged group, suggesting age selection. Observed TCR beta diversity correlated strongly with the percentage of naive T cells measured by flow cytometry. Bulk unsorted PBMC profiling prevented conclusive comparison of naive and antigen-experienced compartments. The CMV infection status of donors was not known, potentially confounding age-related changes in expanded clonotypes.

Sample: blood. This TCR derives from a woman aged 60-75 years in good health. The V gene is TRBV6-6 and the J gene is TRBJ2-3, and 7 junction bases match TRBD2. In nucleotides, the sequence is TGTGCCAGCAGTTCCAAGCGGGACACAGATACGCAGTATTTT. Its coded protein is CASSSKRDTDTQYF.